A selection of T cell receptor beta chains follows, all from one sample in a study of T cells expressing NK-cell markers. No DNA is given; TCRdb re-called the 5' RACE reads and lists each CDR3 protein once. The sample data list hundreds of thousands of distinct CDR3 sequences. The sample comprised blood T cells: a sorted CD56 or NKG2C T cell subset, CD4+ or CD8+ T cells, or bulk PBMC T cells (not recorded which). The receptors here all came from a man younger than 35 in good health. The CDR3 runs from the conserved cysteine through the conserved F or W.

CASSQYIGNYEQYF,TRBJ2-7,TRBV4-3,14
CASLGYETQYF,TRBJ2-5,TRBV6-2/TRBV6-3,11
CASSPLAGVSYEQYF,TRBJ2-7,TRBV9,15
CASSRTVLSGNTIYF,TRBJ1-3,TRBV6-1,15
CASRLRTSEAFF,TRBJ1-1,TRBV6-2/TRBV6-3,12
CSASAGGGEKLFF,TRBJ1-4,TRBV20-1,13
CSARDGIAGGDEQFF,TRBJ2-1,TRBV20-1,15
CASSYKRDKNTEAFF,TRBJ1-1,TRBV6-5,15
CASTTGDSNQPQHF,TRBJ1-5,TRBV2,14
CSAIRSGTQNSPLHF,TRBJ1-6,TRBV20-1,15
CASSFRVLVLYYGYTF,TRBJ1-2,TRBV5-6,16
CSVEAKRERYEQYF,TRBJ2-7,TRBV29-1,14
CASSATSGSMTTGELFF,TRBJ2-2,TRBV18,17
CSAGGRQGRNIQYF,TRBJ2-4,TRBV20-1,14
CASSRTGGEAGELFF,TRBJ2-2,TRBV4-3,15
CSARLAGGHQYF,TRBJ2-7,TRBV29-1,12
CASTRGKVTGELFF,TRBJ2-2,TRBV5-1,14
CSASTGRAGDEQFF,TRBJ2-1,TRBV20-1,14
CAGSSRAASTDTQYF,TRBJ2-3,TRBV6-5,15
CSVEGSTHTDTQYF,TRBJ2-3,TRBV29-1,14
CASRQQGPSSYNSPLHF,TRBJ1-6,TRBV6-1,17
CASSFSDRASYGYTF,TRBJ1-2,TRBV27,15
CSAGTGTGSNYGYTF,TRBJ1-2,TRBV20-1,15
CASMIGVLEDTQYF,TRBJ2-3,TRBV12-3/TRBV12-4,14
CASSLGGRENEQFF,TRBJ2-1,TRBV5-1,14
CASSLGGTRRDTQYF,TRBJ2-3,TRBV5-4,15
CASTGGVRNTGELFF,TRBJ2-2,TRBV27,15
CASSTHRGGQPQHF,TRBJ1-5,TRBV19,14
CASSWGLREGLDGNEQFF,TRBJ2-1,TRBV7-6,18
CASSVKVNRLAGADTQYF,TRBJ2-3,TRBV9,18
CASTSSRGTRDTQYF,TRBJ2-3,TRBV3-1,15
CASGRRRDTQYF,TRBJ2-3,TRBV28,12
CASSVEGVAGWETQYF,TRBJ2-5,TRBV9,16
CASSLGVYEQYF,TRBJ2-7,TRBV7-9,12
CASSYPLLLEQFF,TRBJ2-1,TRBV7-9,13
CAAGEGQGGWRPQHF,TRBJ1-5,TRBV10-3,15
CASSLNDGGAQPQHF,TRBJ1-5,TRBV11-2,15
CASSLAPGRQETQYF,TRBJ2-5,TRBV7-2,15
CASQQTYEAFF,TRBJ1-1,TRBV7-9,11
CASGGADYEQYF,TRBJ2-7,TRBV7-9,12
CSARGPTATYEQYF,TRBJ2-7,TRBV20-1,14
CASSLIAGGVSYNEQFF,TRBJ2-1,TRBV5-5,17
CSVDPLGSGNEQFF,TRBJ2-1,TRBV29-1,14
CASTRRGLSTNEKLFF,TRBJ1-4,TRBV27,16
CATRERGGSGYLNNEQFF,TRBJ2-1,TRBV15,18